These T cell receptor beta chains were read from a single sample in a study of OX40 agonist ivuxolimab in advanced cancers. Using immunoSEQ multiplex PCR, the repertoire was profiled, and TCRdb retains in-frame clones only, with some absent. Of around 150,000 clones listed, about nine tenths are singletons. This specimen was CD4+ or CD8+ T cells sorted from blood, taken in a trial of the OX40 agonist ivuxolimab. Every receptor here comes from an adult with an advanced solid tumor such as melanoma, head and neck, liver or kidney cancer. Both conserved end residues are part of each CDR3. A D gene is named only where the DNA matches it firmly. Rows give clone size only sometimes, using once, few, many, or a class for an expanded clone.

V gene	clone size	J gene	D gene	CDR3 DNA	CDR3 protein
TRBV19	.	TRBJ1-3	.	TGTGCCAGCAGGAGCTCTGGAAACACCATATATTTT	CASRSSGNTIYF
TRBV7-9	.	TRBJ1-1	.	TGTGCCAGCAGCTCACAAGGGACTGAAGCTTTCTTT	CASSSQGTEAFF
TRBV28	.	TRBJ1-4	.	TGTGCCAGCAGTCCTCCGGTGTTTTTT	CASSPPVFF
TRBV6-5	.	TRBJ2-5	.	TGTGCCAGCAGTTACTCGGACAGTAGAAGAGAGACCCAGTACTTC	CASSYSDSRRETQYF
TRBV5-1	.	TRBJ2-1	.	TGCGCCAGCAGCTCGGACTCCACCTACAATGAGCAGTTCTTC	CASSSDSTYNEQFF
TRBV4-3	.	TRBJ2-7	TRBD2	TGCGCCAGCAGCCAATCTCCGGGAGGTGCTACCTACGAGCAGTACTTC	CASSQSPGGATYEQYF
TRBV7-9	.	TRBJ1-3	.	TGTGCCAGCAGCCCACTTCGTTCTGGAAACACCATATATTTT	CASSPLRSGNTIYF
TRBV7-2	.	TRBJ2-7	TRBD1	TGTGCCAGCAGCGACCGGGGACAGGGGATGGACTACGAGCAGTACTTC	CASSDRGQGMDYEQYF
TRBV6-5	.	TRBJ2-1	TRBD2	TGTGCCAGCACGGGACTAGCGAACAATTTAAATGAGCAGTTCTTC	CASTGLANNLNEQFF
TRBV19	.	TRBJ1-1	.	TGTGCCAGTAGTATCACCGGGAACACTGAAGCTTTCTTT	CASSITGNTEAFF
TRBV19	.	TRBJ2-2	TRBD2	TGTGCCAGTAGTATTCGCGGGAGGGCCCACGTCGGGGAGCTGTTTTTT	CASSIRGRAHVGELFF
TRBV28	.	TRBJ1-5	.	TGTGCCAGCAGTTCCTTGGGGGAGGGGTACAATCAGCCCCAGCATTTT	CASSSLGEGYNQPQHF
TRBV27	.	TRBJ2-2	.	TGTGCCAGCAGTCCTTCGGTTTCCAGGGAGCTGTTTTTT	CASSPSVSRELFF
TRBV5-8	.	TRBJ1-2	.	TGTGCCAGCAGCTCGGGGTGGTATGGCTACACCTTC	CASSSGWYGYTF
TRBV27	.	TRBJ1-5	TRBD1	TGTGCCAGCAGTTTATCCCCGCTCGGGGACAGGGGCAATCAGCCCCAGCATTTT	CASSLSPLGDRGNQPQHF
TRBV7-3	.	TRBJ2-3	.	TGTGCCAGCAGCCCCCTACGGGAGCGCACAGATACGCAGTATTTT	CASSPLRERTDTQYF
TRBV28	.	TRBJ1-5	.	TGTGCCAGCAGTTTTGAAGGGGCAGGGGATCAGCCCCAGCATTTT	CASSFEGAGDQPQHF
TRBV2	.	TRBJ2-4	.	TGTGCCAGCAGTGAACCTCCGGGACTTGCTATAGCCAAAAACATTCAGTACTTC	CASSEPPGLAIAKNIQYF
TRBV14	once	TRBJ2-1	TRBD2	TGTGCCAGCAGCCAAGATCCCCTAGCGGGACAGAAGTTCTTC	CASSQDPLAGQKFF
TRBV20-1	.	TRBJ1-1	.	TGCAGTGCCGTGGCATTCGCTGAAGCTTTCTTT	CSAVAFAEAFF
TRBV20-1	.	TRBJ2-2	.	TGCAGTGCTGGAGACACCGGGGAGCTGTTTTTT	CSAGDTGELFF
TRBV28	.	TRBJ1-2	.	TGTGCCAGCAGTTTATCGTCAGGGAACTATGGCTACACCTTC	CASSLSSGNYGYTF
TRBV28	.	TRBJ2-1	TRBD1	TGTGCCAGCAGATTAGGGGGCCCTTCCTACAATGAGCAGTTCTTC	CASRLGGPSYNEQFF
TRBV7-9	.	TRBJ1-3	.	TGTGCCAGCAGCTTAGCAGAGGACACCATATATTTT	CASSLAEDTIYF
TRBV5-6	.	TRBJ2-3	.	TGTGCCAGCAGCTCGGGACTTTCCCCTACGCAGTATTTT	CASSSGLSPTQYF
TRBV5-1	few	TRBJ2-1	.	TGCGCCAGCAGCTTGTCGGGGTACAATGAGCAGTTCTTC	CASSLSGYNEQFF
TRBV6-1	.	TRBJ1-4	TRBD1	TGTGCCAGCAGTGTCCTATCAGGGACAGGGGGCCGAAATGAAAAACTGTTTTTT	CASSVLSGTGGRNEKLFF
TRBV6-4	once	TRBJ1-1	.	TGTGCCAGCAGCCCACCCTTAAGGGTAATGAACACTGAAGCTTTCTTT	CASSPPLRVMNTEAFF
TRBV7-3	.	TRBJ1-1	.	TGTGCCAGCAGCTTACAGGGGCGGAACACTGAAGCTTTCTTT	CASSLQGRNTEAFF
TRBV6-5	.	TRBJ1-2	.	TGTGCCAGCAGTGGGGACCTTAATCATGGCTACACCTTC	CASSGDLNHGYTF
TRBV5-1	.	TRBJ2-1	.	TGCGCCAGCAGCATCAAACAGGACGGGGGATTCTACAATGAGCAGTTCTTC	CASSIKQDGGFYNEQFF
TRBV5-1	.	TRBJ2-4	TRBD1	TGCGCCAGCAGCTTGGGACTTGGGGACAGAAAAAACATTCAGTACTTC	CASSLGLGDRKNIQYF
TRBV28	.	TRBJ2-3	TRBD1	TGTGCCAGCAGTTTATGGGGACAGGGAGTTAATACGCAGTATTTT	CASSLWGQGVNTQYF
TRBV2	.	TRBJ1-3	.	TGTGCCAGCAGTCTCGAACCAGGAAACACCATATATTTT	CASSLEPGNTIYF
TRBV20-1	.	TRBJ1-1	.	TGCAGTGCCCCAAGGGACACTGAAGCTTTCTTT	CSAPRDTEAFF
TRBV7-2	few	TRBJ2-6	TRBD1	TGTGCCAGCAGCTGGCCGAGGGACAGCAGAACTGGGGCCAACGTCCTGACTTTC	CASSWPRDSRTGANVLTF
TRBV5-1	.	TRBJ1-1	TRBD1	TGCGCCAGCAGCTTGTTGGGACAGGGGGCAGGAAACACTGAAGCTTTCTTT	CASSLLGQGAGNTEAFF